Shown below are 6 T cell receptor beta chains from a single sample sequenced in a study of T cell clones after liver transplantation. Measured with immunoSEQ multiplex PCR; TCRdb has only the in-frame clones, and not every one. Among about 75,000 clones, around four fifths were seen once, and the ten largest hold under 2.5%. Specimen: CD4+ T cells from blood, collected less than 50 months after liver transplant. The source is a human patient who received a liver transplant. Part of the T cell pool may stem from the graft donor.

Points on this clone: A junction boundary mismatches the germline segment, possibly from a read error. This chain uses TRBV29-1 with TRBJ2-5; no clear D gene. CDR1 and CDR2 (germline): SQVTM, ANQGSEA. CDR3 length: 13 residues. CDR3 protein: CSVEGQAKKTQYF. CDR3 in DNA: TGCAGCGTGGAAGGGCAGGCCAAAAAAACCCAGTACTTC.

CDR3 in amino acids: CSVAGGTQYF. The DNA for the CDR3 is TGCAGCGTTGCGGGTGGGACGCAGTATTTT. The J gene is TRBJ2-3, the V gene TRBV29-1; no definite D call. The CDR3 sequence is 10 residues long. V dropped 4 bases and J dropped 9 bases, with 8 bases sitting between them. Looked up from germline, CDR1 is SQVTM and CDR2 is ANQGSEA.

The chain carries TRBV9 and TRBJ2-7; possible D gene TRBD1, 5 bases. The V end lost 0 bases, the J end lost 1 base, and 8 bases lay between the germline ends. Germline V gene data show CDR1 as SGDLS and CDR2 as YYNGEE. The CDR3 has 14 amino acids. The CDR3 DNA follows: TGTGCCAGCAGCGTAGGGGGCAGTTCCTACGAGCAGTACTTC. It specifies CASSVGGSSYEQYF.

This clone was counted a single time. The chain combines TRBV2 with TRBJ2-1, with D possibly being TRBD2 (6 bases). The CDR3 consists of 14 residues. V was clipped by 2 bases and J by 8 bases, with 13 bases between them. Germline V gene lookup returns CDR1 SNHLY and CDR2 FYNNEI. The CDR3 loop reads CASSEWGEKDEQFF. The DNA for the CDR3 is TGTGCCAGCAGTGAATGGGGGGAAAAGGATGAGCAGTTCTTC.

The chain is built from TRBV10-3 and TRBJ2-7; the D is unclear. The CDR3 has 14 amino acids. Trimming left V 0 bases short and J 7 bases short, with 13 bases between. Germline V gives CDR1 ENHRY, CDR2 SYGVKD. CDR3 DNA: TGTGCCATCAGTGAGTCTTCTACTGTTTGGGAGCAGTACTTC. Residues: CAISESSTVWEQYF.

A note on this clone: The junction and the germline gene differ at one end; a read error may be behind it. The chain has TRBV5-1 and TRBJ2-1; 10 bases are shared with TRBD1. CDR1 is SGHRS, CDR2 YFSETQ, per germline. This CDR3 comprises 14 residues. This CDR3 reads CASSLGQGYSEQFF. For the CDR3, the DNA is TGTGCCAGCAGCTTGGGACAGGGGTACAGTGAGCAGTTCTTC.